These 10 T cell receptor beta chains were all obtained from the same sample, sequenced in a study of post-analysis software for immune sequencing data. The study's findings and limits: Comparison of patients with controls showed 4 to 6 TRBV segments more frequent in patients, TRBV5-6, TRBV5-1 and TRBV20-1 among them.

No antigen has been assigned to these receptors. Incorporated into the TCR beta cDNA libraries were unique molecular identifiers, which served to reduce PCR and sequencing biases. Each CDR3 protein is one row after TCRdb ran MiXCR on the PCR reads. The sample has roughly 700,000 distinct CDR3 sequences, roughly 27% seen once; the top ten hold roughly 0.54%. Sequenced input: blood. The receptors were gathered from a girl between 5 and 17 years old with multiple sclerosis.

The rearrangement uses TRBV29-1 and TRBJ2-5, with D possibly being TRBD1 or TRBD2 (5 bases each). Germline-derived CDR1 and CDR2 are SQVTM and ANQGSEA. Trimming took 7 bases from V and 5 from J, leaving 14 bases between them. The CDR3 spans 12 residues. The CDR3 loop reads CSGSEGWETQYF. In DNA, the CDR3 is TGCAGCGGGAGTGAGGGGTGGGAGACCCAGTACTTC.

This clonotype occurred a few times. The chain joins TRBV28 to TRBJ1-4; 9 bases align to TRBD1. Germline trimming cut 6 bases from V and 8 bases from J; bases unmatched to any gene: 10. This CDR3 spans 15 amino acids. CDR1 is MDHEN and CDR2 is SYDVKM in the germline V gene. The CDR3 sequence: CASSLQGATYEKLFF. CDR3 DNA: TGTGCCAGCAGCCTACAGGGGGCCACATACGAAAAACTGTTTTTT.

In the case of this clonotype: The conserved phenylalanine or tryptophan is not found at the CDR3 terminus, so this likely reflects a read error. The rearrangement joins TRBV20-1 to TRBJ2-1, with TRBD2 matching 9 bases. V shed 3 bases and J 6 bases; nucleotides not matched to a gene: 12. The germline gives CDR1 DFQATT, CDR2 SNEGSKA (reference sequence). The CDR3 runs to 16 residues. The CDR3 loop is CSASREKLAGRNEQFS. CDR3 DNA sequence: TGCAGTGCTAGTCGAGAGAAACTAGCGGGCCGCAATGAGCAGTTCTCC.

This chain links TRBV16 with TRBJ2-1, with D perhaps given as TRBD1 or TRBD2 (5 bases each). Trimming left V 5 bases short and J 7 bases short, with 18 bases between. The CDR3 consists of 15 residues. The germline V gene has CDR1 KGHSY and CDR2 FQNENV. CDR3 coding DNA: TGTGCCAGCAGCGGCCGGGACCCAAAGCGGAATGAGCAGTTCTTC. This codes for CASSGRDPKRNEQFF.

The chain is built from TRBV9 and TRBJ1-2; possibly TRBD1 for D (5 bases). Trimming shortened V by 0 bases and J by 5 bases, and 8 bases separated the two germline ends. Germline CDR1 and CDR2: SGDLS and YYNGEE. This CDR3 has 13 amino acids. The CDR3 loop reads CASSVDGAYGYTF. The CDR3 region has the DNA TGTGCCAGCAGCGTAGATGGGGCGTATGGCTACACCTTC. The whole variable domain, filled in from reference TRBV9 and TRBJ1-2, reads DSGVTQTPKHLITATGQRVTLRCSPRSGDLSVYWYQQSLDQGLQFLIQYYNGEERAKGNILERFSAQQFPDLHSELNLSSLELGDSALYFCASSVDGAYGYTFGSGTRLTVV.

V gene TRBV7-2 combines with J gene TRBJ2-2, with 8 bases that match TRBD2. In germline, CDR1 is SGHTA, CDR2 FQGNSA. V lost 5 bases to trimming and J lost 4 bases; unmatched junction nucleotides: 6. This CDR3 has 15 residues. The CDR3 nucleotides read TGTGCCAGCAGCCGAGAAAGCGGGAGCACCGGGGAGCTGTTTTTT. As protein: CASSRESGSTGELFF.

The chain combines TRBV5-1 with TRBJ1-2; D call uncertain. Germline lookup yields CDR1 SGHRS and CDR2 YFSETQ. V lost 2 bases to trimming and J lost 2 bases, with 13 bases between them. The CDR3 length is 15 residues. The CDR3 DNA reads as TGCGCCAGCAGCTTCGAAACAACCAGAAACTATGGCTACACCTTC. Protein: CASSFETTRNYGYTF.

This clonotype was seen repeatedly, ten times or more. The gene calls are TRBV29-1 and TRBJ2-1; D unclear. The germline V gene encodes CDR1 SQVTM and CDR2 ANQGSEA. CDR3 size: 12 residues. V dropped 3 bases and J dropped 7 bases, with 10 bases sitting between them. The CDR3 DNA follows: TGCAGCGTTGACAGTTCGGCGAATGAGCAGTTCTTC. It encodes CSVDSSANEQFF.

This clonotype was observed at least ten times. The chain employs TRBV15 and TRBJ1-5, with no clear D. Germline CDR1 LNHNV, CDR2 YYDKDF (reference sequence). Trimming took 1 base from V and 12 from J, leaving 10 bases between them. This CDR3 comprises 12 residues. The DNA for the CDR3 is TGTGCCACCAGCAGAGCCGGTTTAGACCAGCATTTT. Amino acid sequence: CATSRAGLDQHF.

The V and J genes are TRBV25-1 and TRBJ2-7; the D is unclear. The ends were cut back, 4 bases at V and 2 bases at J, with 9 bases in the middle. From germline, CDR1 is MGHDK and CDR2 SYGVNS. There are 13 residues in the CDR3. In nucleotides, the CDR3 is TGTGCCAGCAGTGGAGACACTGCCTACGAGCAGTACTTC. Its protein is CASSGDTAYEQYF.